Shown below are 20 T cell receptor beta chains from a single sample sequenced in a study of cytomegalovirus exposure and HLA in healthy donors (dated by TCRdb to about 2017). Libraries were prepared through the immunoSEQ multiplex PCR assay. For the multiplex PCR, a mixture combining 60 forward primers for TCR Vbeta segments and 13 reverse primers for TCR Jbeta segments was used. Drawn from immuneACCESS, this table holds only the in-frame rearrangements with V and J called that TCRdb kept. Clones are partly lost; checked studies trace under half to an unresolved V gene and leave the rest unexplained. Present in this sample are approximately 220,000 clones, 65% to 85% of which were seen just once. The ten largest clones add up to roughly 0.71% of the sample. Sequencing used PBMCs. The source is a boy aged 2 to 9 in good health and CMV-seronegative.

This clone is a singleton in its sample. The chain is built from TRBV7-3 and TRBJ2-5; the D gene is possibly TRBD1 (5 bases). The CDR3 extends over 14 amino acids. V was pared by 4 bases and J by 5 bases, with 14 bases between. CDR1 is SGHTA, CDR2 FQGTGA, per germline. The CDR3 here is CASSSSGSGETQYF. The CDR3 DNA follows: TGTGCCAGCAGCTCATCAGGGTCCGGGGAGACCCAGTACTTC. Complete variable domain (other parts from reference TRBV7-3 and TRBJ2-5): GAGVSQTPSNKVTEKGKYVELRCDPISGHTALYWYRQSLGQGPEFLIYFQGTGAADDSGLPNDRFFAVRPEGSVSTLKIQRTERGDSAVYLCASSSSGSGETQYFGPGTRLLVL.

The chain is built from TRBV5-6 and TRBJ1-2; D is uncertain. Germline values: CDR1 SGHDT, CDR2 YYEEEE. V was pared by 2 bases and J by 7 bases, with 9 bases between. This CDR3 comprises 12 residues. The CDR3, as DNA: TGTGCCAGCAGCTTTGGCCAGGCTGGCTACACCTTC. Translating it yields CASSFGQAGYTF.

This chain joins TRBV27 and TRBJ1-2; TRBD1 matches 9 bases. The trim removed 7 bases at V and 4 bases at J, leaving 10 bases unmatched. This CDR3 comprises 15 residues. Germline CDR1 and CDR2: MNHEY and SMNVEV (reference sequence). The DNA for the CDR3 is TGTGCCAGCAACCCTGGGACAGGGCCACTCTATGGCTACACCTTC. It yields the protein CASNPGTGPLYGYTF.

The rearrangement joins TRBV6-1 to TRBJ2-7; a possible D gene is TRBD2 (5 bases). The V end lost 11 bases, the J end lost 4 bases, and 18 bases lay between the germline ends. Germline CDR1 reads MNHNS; CDR2 reads SASEGT. The CDR3 consists of 13 residues. The CDR3 here is CAGGPQPRYEQYF. Here the CDR3 DNA reads TGTGCCGGCGGGCCCCAGCCGAGGTACGAGCAGTACTTC.

There are a few counts of this clone. V gene TRBV30 combines with J gene TRBJ2-3; the D gene is possibly TRBD1 (5 bases). Germline CDR1 is GTSNPN and CDR2 is SVGIG (reference sequence). Between the trimmed V and J ends, which lost 1 base and 4 bases, there was a span of 9 bases. The CDR3 is 13 amino acids. The CDR3 sequence: CAWSDETADTQYF. Written as DNA, the CDR3 is TGTGCCTGGAGTGACGAGACAGCAGATACGCAGTATTTT.

The J gene is TRBJ1-2, the V gene TRBV19, with D perhaps TRBD1 (5 bases). Germline-derived CDR1 and CDR2 are LNHDA and SQIVND (reference sequence). CDR3 length: 12 residues. V was trimmed by 7 bases and J by 7 bases, leaving 13 bases between them. The CDR3 nucleotides are TGTGCCAGTACCTCAGGCGGGGGTGGCTACACCTTC. This encodes CASTSGGGGYTF.

The chain employs TRBV2 and TRBJ2-5, with D possibly being TRBD2 (7 bases). Looked up from germline, CDR1 is SNHLY and CDR2 is FYNNEI. The CDR3 has 19 amino acids. The V end lost 3 bases, the J end lost 2 bases, and 25 bases lay between the germline ends. The CDR3 loop reads CASSDWIGMARGAQETQYF. CDR3 bases: TGTGCCAGCAGTGATTGGATAGGGATGGCCCGGGGGGCTCAAGAGACCCAGTACTTC.

CDR3 in amino acids: CASSQGTNGKQYF. CDR3 DNA sequence: TGTGCCAGCAGCCAAGGCACTAATGGTAAGCAGTACTTC. The chain links TRBV5-6 to TRBJ2-7; D is ambiguous. The CDR3 totals 13 residues. V was cut by 4 bases and J by 8 bases, with 16 bases left in between. CDR1 and CDR2 from the germline V gene are SGHDT and YYEEEE.

V and J are TRBV11-3 and TRBJ2-1, with 7 nucleotides matching TRBD2. Germline V CDR1 and CDR2: SGHNT, YENEEA. This CDR3 has 12 residues. V lost 2 bases and J lost 10; bases outside the gene matches: 2. The CDR3 DNA sequence: TGTGCCAGCAGCTTAAAAGCGGGAGAGCAGTTCTTC. Translating it yields CASSLKAGEQFF.

This chain connects TRBV9 to TRBJ2-3; 11 bases match TRBD2. The ends lost 0 bases at V and 2 bases at J; junction bases unmatched: 2. CDR3 length: 16 residues. Germline CDR1 SGDLS, CDR2 YYNGEE. CDR3 coding DNA: TGTGCCAGCAGCGTAGAGGGACTAGCGGACACAGATACGCAGTATTTT. Translation: CASSVEGLADTDTQYF.

The V and J genes are TRBV5-1 and TRBJ1-4; possibly TRBD1 for D (6 bases). This CDR3 spans 15 amino acids. In germline, CDR1 is SGHRS, CDR2 YFSETQ. The V and J ends lost 4 bases and 3 bases respectively, with 13 bases between them. Written as DNA, the CDR3 is TGCGCCAGCAGCCTAGGACAGACTTCTAATGAAAAACTGTTTTTT. It translates to CASSLGQTSNEKLFF.

V gene TRBV4-2 combines with J gene TRBJ2-5; TRBD1 might be the D (5 bases). The end of the DNA is better explained by TRBJ2-7, so the J call may be wrong. This CDR3 has 17 amino acids. Germline assignment: CDR1 LGHNA and CDR2 YNFKEQ. CDR3 region: CASSQEKRLGVSYEQYF. As DNA, the CDR3 is TGTGCCAGCAGCCAAGAAAAAAGGCTAGGGGTATCCTACGAGCAGTACTTC.

V gene TRBV6-1 combines with J gene TRBJ1-2; 8 bases fit TRBD1. V lost 5 bases and J lost 0; bases outside the gene matches: 5. CDR3 length: 15 residues. The V gene's germline CDR1 is MNHNS and CDR2 SASEGT. The chain's CDR3 is CASSSDRAANYGYTF. CDR3 nucleotides: TGTGCCAGCAGTTCGGACAGGGCGGCTAACTATGGCTACACCTTC.

The chain joins TRBV5-4 to TRBJ2-7; 8 bases fit TRBD1. V shed 0 bases and J 4 bases; nucleotides not matched to a gene: 3. Germline CDR1 SGHNT, CDR2 YYREEE (reference sequence). The CDR3 totals 14 residues. The CDR3 region is CASSLGTGRYEQYF. CDR3 nucleotide sequence: TGTGCCAGCAGCTTGGGGACAGGGAGGTACGAGCAGTACTTC.

J is TRBJ2-5 and V is TRBV15; TRBD2 aligns across 12 bases. The end of the DNA is better explained by TRBJ2-7, so the J call may be wrong. Per the germline V gene, CDR1 is LNHNV and CDR2 is YYDKDF (reference sequence). The length of the CDR3 is 19 residues. The CDR3 region is CATSRDTPGLAGQGYEQYF. The CDR3, as DNA: TGTGCCACCAGCAGAGACACCCCGGGACTAGCGGGCCAAGGCTACGAGCAGTACTTC.

The chain is built from TRBV4-1 and TRBJ2-7; D unclear. CDR1 is MGHRA, CDR2 YSYEKL, per germline. The V and J ends lost 0 bases and 4 bases respectively, with 10 bases between them. The CDR3 is made up of 14 amino acids. Here the CDR3 reads CASSQDGGIYEQYF. DNA for the CDR3: TGCGCCAGCAGCCAAGACGGCGGAATTTACGAGCAGTACTTC.

The chain joins TRBV18 to TRBJ1-4; 7 bases are shared with TRBD1. The J segment lost 8 bases and the V segment lost 3 bases, leaving 9 bases of the junction unmatched. There are 15 residues in the CDR3. CDR1 KGHSH and CDR2 LQKENI come from the germline V gene. CDR3 region: CASSPGQAIPEKLFF. As DNA, the CDR3 is TGTGCCAGCTCACCCGGACAGGCGATACCCGAAAAACTGTTTTTT. The full variable domain, its missing parts supplied by reference TRBV18 and TRBJ1-4, is NAGVMQNPRHLVRRRGQEARLRCSPMKGHSHVYWYRQLPEEGLKFMVYLQKENIIDESGMPKERFSAEFPKEGPSILRIQQVVRGDSAAYFCASSPGQAIPEKLFFGSGTQLSVL.

This clone was recorded a few times. The chain uses TRBV10-1 and TRBJ1-1; no clear D. V lost 3 bases to trimming and J lost 1 base, with 9 bases between them. Germline V gene lookup returns CDR1 WNHNN and CDR2 SYGVQD (reference sequence). The CDR3 is made up of 14 amino acids. The CDR3 DNA is TGCGCCAGCAGTGACGGCGGCTGGAACACTGAAGCTTTCTTT. This translates into CASSDGGWNTEAFF.

This rearrangement joins TRBV18 to TRBJ1-1, with D maybe TRBD1 (5 bases). The CDR3 contains 14 residues. V lost 1 base to trimming and J lost 1 base, with 7 bases between them. Per germline, CDR1 KGHSH and CDR2 LQKENI. DNA of the CDR3: TGTGCCAGCTCACCACTCAGGGAGAACACTGAAGCTTTCTTT. Its protein product is CASSPLRENTEAFF.

The rearrangement links TRBV6-5 to TRBJ2-5; perhaps TRBD1 as D (6 bases). The CDR3 sequence is 13 residues long. Germline assignment: CDR1 MNHEY and CDR2 SVGAGI. Trimming stripped 4 bases from V and 4 bases from J, with 10 bases between. The DNA of the CDR3 is TGTGCCAGCAGTTCAACAGGGCTAGAGACCCAGTACTTC. It yields the protein CASSSTGLETQYF.